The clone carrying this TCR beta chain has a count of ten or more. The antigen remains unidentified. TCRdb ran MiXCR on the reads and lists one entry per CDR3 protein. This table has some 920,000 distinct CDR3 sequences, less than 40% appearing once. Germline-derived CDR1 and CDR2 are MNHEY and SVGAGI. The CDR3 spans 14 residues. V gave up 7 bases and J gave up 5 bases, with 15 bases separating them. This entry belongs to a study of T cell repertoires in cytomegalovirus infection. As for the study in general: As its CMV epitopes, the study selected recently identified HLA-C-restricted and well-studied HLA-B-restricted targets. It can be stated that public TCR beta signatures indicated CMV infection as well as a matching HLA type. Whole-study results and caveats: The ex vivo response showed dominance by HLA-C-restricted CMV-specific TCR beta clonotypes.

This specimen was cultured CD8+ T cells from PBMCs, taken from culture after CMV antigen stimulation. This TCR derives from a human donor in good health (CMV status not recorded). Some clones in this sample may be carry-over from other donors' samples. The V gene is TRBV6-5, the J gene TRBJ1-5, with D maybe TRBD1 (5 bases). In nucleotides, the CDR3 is TGTGCCAGCACCTTAACTCAGGGCTATCAGCCCCAGCATTTT. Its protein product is CASTLTQGYQPQHF.